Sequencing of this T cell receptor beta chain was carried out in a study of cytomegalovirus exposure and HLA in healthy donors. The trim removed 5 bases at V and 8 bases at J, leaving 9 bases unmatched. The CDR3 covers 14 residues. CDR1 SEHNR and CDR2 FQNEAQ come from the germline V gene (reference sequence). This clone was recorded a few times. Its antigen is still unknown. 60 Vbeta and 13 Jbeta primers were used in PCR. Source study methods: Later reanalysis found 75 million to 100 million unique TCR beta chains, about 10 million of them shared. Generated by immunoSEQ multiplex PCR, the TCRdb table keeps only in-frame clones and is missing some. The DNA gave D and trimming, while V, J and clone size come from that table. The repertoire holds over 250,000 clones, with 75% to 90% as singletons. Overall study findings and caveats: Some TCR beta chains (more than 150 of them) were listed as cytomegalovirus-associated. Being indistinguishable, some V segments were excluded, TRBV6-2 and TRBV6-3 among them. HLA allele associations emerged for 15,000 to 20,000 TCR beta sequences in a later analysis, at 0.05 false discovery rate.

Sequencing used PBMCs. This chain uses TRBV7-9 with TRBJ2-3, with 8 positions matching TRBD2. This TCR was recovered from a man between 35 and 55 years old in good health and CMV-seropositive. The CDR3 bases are TGTGCCAGCAGCCCGGGGAGCGGGAGTACTACGCAGTATTTT. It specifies CASSPGSGSTTQYF.